This record concerns one TCR beta chain sequence. The sample is drawn from a study of blood T cell repertoires in COVID-19. TCRdb's table, derived via immunoSEQ multiplex PCR, lists solely in-frame clones and lacks some. Of about 250,000 clones detected, about four fifths appear once; the ten largest clones hold nearly 9%. The receptor comes from a man aged 80 or over with acute or convalescent COVID-19. Sequenced material: peripheral blood.

The CDR3 DNA sequence: TGTGCCACCAGTGATCCCACTAGCGGCCACTACGAGCAGTACTTC. Amino acids: CATSDPTSGHYEQYF. The chain employs TRBV24-1 and TRBJ2-7; TRBD2 matches 8 bases. V gave up 3 bases and J gave up 3 bases; unmatched junction bases: 6. The CDR3 covers 15 residues. The germline V gene encodes CDR1 KGHDR and CDR2 SFDVKD.